This record covers a single T cell receptor (beta chain). What it binds is unknown. CDR3 length: 14 residues. Germline V gene lookup returns CDR1 SGHNT and CDR2 YYREEE (reference sequence). Trimming cost V 4 bases and J 4 bases, with 15 bases left between them. Construction of TCR beta libraries relied on iRepertoire HTBI primers and on Arm-PCR targeting CDR3 regions. TCRdb itself ran the multiplex PCR reads through MiXCR, one entry per CDR3 protein. Here the sample spans approximately 360,000 distinct CDR3 sequences, around 23% being singletons. Time point described: persistent/refractory GD, antithyroid drugs over 5 years with positive TRAb. RNA extracted from PBMCs served as the sequencing template. The data derive from a study of regulatory T cells in long-lasting Graves disease. General study points: Among samples with persistent disease, TRBV28, TRBJ1-2 and TRBJ2-5 were favored. Persistent patients shared more public clonotypes (about 2,700) than newly diagnosed patients (under 1,000).

This material consisted of peripheral blood mononuclear cells (PBMCs), taken when the disease was refractory, from a patient treated with antithyroid drugs. The TCR originated in a woman aged 40 to 50 with Graves disease. This rearrangement joins TRBV5-4 to TRBJ2-7, with D perhaps matching TRBD2 (7 bases). CDR3 sequence (DNA): TGTGCCAGCAGCCCCTGGGGGAGGGGGTACGAGCAGTACTTC. Amino acids: CASSPWGRGYEQYF.